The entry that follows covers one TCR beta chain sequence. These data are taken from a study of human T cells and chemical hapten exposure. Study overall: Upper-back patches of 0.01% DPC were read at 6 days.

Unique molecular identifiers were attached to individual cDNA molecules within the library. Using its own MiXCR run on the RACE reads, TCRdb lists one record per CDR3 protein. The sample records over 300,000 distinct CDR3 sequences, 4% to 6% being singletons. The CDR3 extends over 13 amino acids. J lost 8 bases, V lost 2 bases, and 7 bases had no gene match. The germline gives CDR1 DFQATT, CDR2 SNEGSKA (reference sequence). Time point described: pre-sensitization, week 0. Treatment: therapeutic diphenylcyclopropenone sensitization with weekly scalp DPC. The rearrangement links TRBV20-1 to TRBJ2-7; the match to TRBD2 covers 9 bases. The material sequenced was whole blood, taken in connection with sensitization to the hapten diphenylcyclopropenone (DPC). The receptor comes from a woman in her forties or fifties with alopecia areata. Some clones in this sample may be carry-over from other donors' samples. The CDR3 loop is CSARIGLAGKQYF. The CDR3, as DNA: TGCAGTGCTAGAATCGGGCTAGCGGGAAAGCAGTACTTC.